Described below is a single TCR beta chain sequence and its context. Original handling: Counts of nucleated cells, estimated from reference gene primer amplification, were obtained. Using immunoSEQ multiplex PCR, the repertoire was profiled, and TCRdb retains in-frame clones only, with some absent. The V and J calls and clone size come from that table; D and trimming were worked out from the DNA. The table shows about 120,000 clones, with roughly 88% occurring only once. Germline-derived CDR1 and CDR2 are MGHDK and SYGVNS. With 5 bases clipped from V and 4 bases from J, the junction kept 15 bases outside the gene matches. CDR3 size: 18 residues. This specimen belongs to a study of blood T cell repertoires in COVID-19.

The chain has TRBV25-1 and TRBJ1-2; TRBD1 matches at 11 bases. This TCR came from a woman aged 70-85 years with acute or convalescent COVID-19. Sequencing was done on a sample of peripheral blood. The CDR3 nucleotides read TGTGCCAGCAGTCCTGATGGACCAGGACAGGGGGCAATCTATGGCTACACCTTC. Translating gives CASSPDGPGQGAIYGYTF.